A single sample gave rise to the 14 T cell receptor beta chains below, sequenced in a study of T cell responses to AZD1222 COVID-19 vaccine (TCRdb year 2021). Taken with the paper, the label for time point translates to: baseline before first vaccination. Receptor amplification or capture employed the immunoSEQ multiplex PCR assay. TCRdb stores this immuneACCESS table with in-frame sequences only. Part of the clones is absent; in the studies checked, under half of the shortfall reflects unresolved V genes, and no reason is known for the rest. The sample table holds more than 75,000 clones, of which 85% to 90% were seen once. 6.5% to 8% of the sample is held by the ten biggest clonotypes. The sequences come from peripheral blood, collected on day 0 of AZD1222 vaccination. The receptors were gathered from an adult in good health.

The genes are TRBV5-8 and TRBJ2-1, with 11 bases lining up with TRBD2. The CDR3 is 20 residues long. V lost 4 bases and J lost 0; bases outside the gene matches: 15. The germline V gene has CDR1 SGHTS and CDR2 YDEGEE. The CDR3 nucleotides are TGTGCCAGCAGCGGGTGGACTAGCGGGTTTAGGATAAGCTCCTACAATGAGCAGTTCTTC. Translated: CASSGWTSGFRISSYNEQFF. The full variable domain, its missing parts supplied by reference TRBV5-8 and TRBJ2-1, is EAGVTQSPTHLIKTRGQQATLRCSPISGHTSVYWYQQALGLGLQFLLWYDEGEERNRGNFPPRFSGRQFPNYSSELNVNALELEDSALYLCASSGWTSGFRISSYNEQFFGPGTRLTVL.

The rearrangement joins TRBV3-1 (or the pseudogene TRBV3-2) to TRBJ1-2; D is perhaps TRBD1 (5 bases). V was trimmed by 0 bases and J by 2 bases, leaving 10 bases between them. The CDR3 has 15 residues. Germline loops: CDR1 LGHDT, CDR2 YNNKEL (reference sequence). The DNA of the CDR3 is TGTGCCAGCAGCCAAGATACGGGACCGAACTATGGCTACACCTTC. The encoded protein is CASSQDTGPNYGYTF.

The chain joins TRBV10-1 to TRBJ2-4; TRBD1 aligns across 9 bases. The CDR3 sequence is 13 residues long. The V and J ends lost 10 bases and 5 bases, in that order; junction bases with no gene match: 6. The germline CDR1 and CDR2 sequences are WNHNN and SYGVQD (reference sequence). The CDR3 DNA sequence: TGCGCCACAGGACAGGGGCGGGAAAACATTCAGTACTTC. It encodes CATGQGRENIQYF.

This clone came up a few times. The genes are TRBV2 and TRBJ1-6, with a possible D match to TRBD1 (5 bases). The CDR3 loop spans 12 amino acids. Between the trimmed V and J ends, which lost 8 bases and 7 bases, there was a span of 9 bases. The germline V gene has CDR1 SNHLY and CDR2 FYNNEI. CDR3 sequence (DNA): TGTGCCAGCGACAGAGACAATTCACCCCTCCACTTT. Translation: CASDRDNSPLHF.

V and J are TRBV10-3 and TRBJ2-5; tentative D call: TRBD1 (5 bases). Trimming stripped 4 bases from V and 4 bases from J, with 16 bases between. This CDR3 spans 15 amino acids. From germline, CDR1 is ENHRY and CDR2 SYGVKD. This CDR3 is CAISVVGQGRETQYF. Written as DNA, the CDR3 is TGTGCCATCAGTGTGGTTGGGCAGGGTCGAGAGACCCAGTACTTC.

This sequence joins TRBV27 and TRBJ1-4; the D gene is possibly TRBD1 (5 bases). In germline, CDR1 is MNHEY, CDR2 SMNVEV (reference sequence). CDR3 length equals 13 residues. V was trimmed by 5 bases and J by 7 bases, leaving 11 bases between them. The CDR3 region has the DNA TGTGCCAGCAGTCCCCGGACATTTGAAAAACTGTTTTTT. Its translation: CASSPRTFEKLFF.

The chain links TRBV28 to TRBJ1-2; 7 bases are shared with TRBD1. This CDR3 region has 13 residues. V trimming: 3 bases; J trimming: 5 bases; junction bases outside the gene matches: 3. The germline V gene has CDR1 MDHEN and CDR2 SYDVKM. The CDR3 reads CASSFRQGYGYTF. In DNA, the CDR3 is TGTGCCAGCAGTTTCAGACAGGGTTATGGCTACACCTTC.

The CDR3 DNA reads as TGTGCCAGCAGCTTGGAACGTTCGGGAGGGGATACGCAGTATTTT. It is translated as CASSLERSGGDTQYF. This chain links TRBV5-4 with TRBJ2-3; TRBD2 aligns across 8 bases. The CDR3 covers 15 residues. V lost 0 bases, J lost 6 bases, and 6 bases stayed unmatched. CDR1 is SGHNT, CDR2 YYREEE, per germline (reference sequence).

The V and J genes are TRBV28 and TRBJ1-5; D is possibly TRBD1 (6 bases). Deletions cut 7 bases from V and 5 bases from J, with 15 bases between. The CDR3 runs to 14 residues. Germline V CDR1 and CDR2: MDHEN, SYDVKM. CDR3 residues: CASTVGHLHQPQHF. As DNA, the CDR3 is TGTGCCAGCACCGTGGGACATCTCCATCAGCCCCAGCATTTT. Complete variable domain (other parts from reference TRBV28 and TRBJ1-5): DVKVTQSSRYLVKRTGEKVFLECVQDMDHENMFWYRQDPGLGLRLIYFSYDVKMKEKGDIPEGYSVSREKKERFSLILESASTNQTSMYLCASTVGHLHQPQHFGDGTRLSIL.

The chain combines TRBV15 with TRBJ2-5; 13 nucleotides align to TRBD2. Germline CDR1 is LNHNV and CDR2 is YYDKDF (reference sequence). CDR3 length equals 19 residues. The V gene end was trimmed by 3 bases and the J gene end by 5 bases; junction bases not matched to a gene: 15. This CDR3 reads CATSRRSFEGTSGEETQYF. In DNA, the CDR3 is TGTGCCACCAGCAGGAGGTCGTTCGAGGGGACTAGCGGGGAGGAGACCCAGTACTTC.

The chain uses TRBV28 and TRBJ1-6, with a weak D call TRBD1 (5 bases). The CDR3 totals 15 residues. Germline V gene data show CDR1 as MDHEN and CDR2 as SYDVKM. Trimming stripped 2 bases from V and 9 bases from J, with 14 bases between. Written as DNA, the CDR3 is TGTGCCAGCAGTTTACGGGGGTCATTCGGTTCACCCCTCCACTTT. Residues: CASSLRGSFGSPLHF.

V gene TRBV28 combines with J gene TRBJ1-5; D possibly corresponds to TRBD1 (5 bases). V was trimmed by 5 bases and J by 4 bases, leaving 18 bases between them. This CDR3 is built from 16 residues. CDR1 is MDHEN, CDR2 SYDVKM, per germline. The CDR3 DNA is TGTGCCAGCAGTCCCAGCGGGACGGCAACTAATCAGCCCCAGCATTTT. Amino acid sequence: CASSPSGTATNQPQHF.

The chain carries TRBV6-5 and TRBJ1-1, with D hard to call. Germline CDR1 reads MNHEY; CDR2 reads SVGAGI. The CDR3 totals 14 residues. Trimming stripped 6 bases from V and 1 base from J, with 12 bases between. CDR3 bases: TGTGCCAGCAGGAGGGTCGGTGGGAACACTGAAGCTTTCTTT. Translated, it gives CASRRVGGNTEAFF.

J is TRBJ2-6 and V is TRBV27; tentatively, D is TRBD1 (6 bases). The CDR3 has 17 residues. V lost 5 bases to trimming and J lost 4 bases, with 18 bases between them. Germline values: CDR1 MNHEY, CDR2 SMNVEV (reference sequence). The DNA for the CDR3 is TGTGCCAGCAGTCCTAGGGGGACGAGGGCAGGGGCCAACGTCCTGACTTTC. Its translation: CASSPRGTRAGANVLTF. Supplemented by reference TRBV27 and TRBJ2-6, the full variable domain reads EAQVTQNPRYLITVTGKKLTVTCSQNMNHEYMSWYRQDPGLGLRQIYYSMNVEVTDKGDVPEGYKVSRKEKRNFPLILESPSPNQTSLYFCASSPRGTRAGANVLTFGAGSRLTVL.